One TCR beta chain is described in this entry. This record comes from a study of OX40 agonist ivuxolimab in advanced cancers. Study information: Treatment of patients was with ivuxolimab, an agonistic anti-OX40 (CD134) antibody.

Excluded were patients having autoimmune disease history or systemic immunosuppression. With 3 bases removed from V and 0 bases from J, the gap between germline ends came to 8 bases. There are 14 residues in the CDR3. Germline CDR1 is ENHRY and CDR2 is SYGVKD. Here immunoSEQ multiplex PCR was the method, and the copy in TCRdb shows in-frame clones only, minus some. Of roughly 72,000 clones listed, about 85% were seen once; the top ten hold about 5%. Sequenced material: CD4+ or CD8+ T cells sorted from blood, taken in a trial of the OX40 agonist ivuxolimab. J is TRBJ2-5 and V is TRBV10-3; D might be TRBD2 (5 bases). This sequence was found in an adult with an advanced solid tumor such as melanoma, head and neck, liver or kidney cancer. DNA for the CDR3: TGTGCCATCAGTGATGGACTGCACCAAGAGACCCAGTACTTC. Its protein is CAISDGLHQETQYF.